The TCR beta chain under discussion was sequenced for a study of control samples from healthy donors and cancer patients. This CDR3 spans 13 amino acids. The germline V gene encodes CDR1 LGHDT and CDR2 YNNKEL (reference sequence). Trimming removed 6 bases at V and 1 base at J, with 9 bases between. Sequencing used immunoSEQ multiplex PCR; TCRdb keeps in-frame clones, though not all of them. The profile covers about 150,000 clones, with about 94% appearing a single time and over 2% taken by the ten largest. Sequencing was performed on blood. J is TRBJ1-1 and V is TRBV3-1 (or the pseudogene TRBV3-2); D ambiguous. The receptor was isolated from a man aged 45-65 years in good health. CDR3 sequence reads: CASSPGANTEAFF. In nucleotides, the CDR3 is TGTGCCAGCAGTCCCGGAGCGAACACTGAAGCTTTCTTT.